The 29 T cell receptor beta chains below were found in one sample sequenced in a study of T cell repertoires in cytomegalovirus infection. The antigens for these receptors are not known. MiXCR, applied by TCRdb to the reads, yields one record per CDR3 protein. The table shows about 740,000 distinct CDR3 sequences, with around 31% occurring only once. This material consisted of cultured PBMCs, taken from culture after CMV antigen stimulation. Receptor source: a human donor in good health (CMV status not recorded). Some clones in this sample may be carry-over from other donors' samples.

This sequence joins TRBV14 and TRBJ2-7, with 15 bases aligning to TRBD2. The CDR3 length is 22 residues. Germline CDR1 SGHDN, CDR2 FVKESK. J lost 4 bases, V lost 0 bases, and 19 bases had no gene match. CDR3 in amino acids: CASSQEPALGLAGGGPLYEQYF. CDR3 nucleotides: TGTGCCAGCAGCCAAGAACCAGCGCTTGGACTAGCGGGGGGGGGCCCTTTGTACGAGCAGTACTTC.

The CDR3 is CAISDGGELFF. As DNA, the CDR3 is TGTGCCATCAGCGACGGCGGGGAGCTGTTTTTT. The chain is built from TRBV10-3 and TRBJ2-2, with D hard to call. V lost 6 bases and J lost 7, with 6 bases in between. Germline V CDR1 and CDR2: ENHRY, SYGVKD. This CDR3 contains 11 residues.

In its sample, this clonotype was seen a few times. The chain carries TRBV11-2 and TRBJ2-1, with D hard to call. The germline CDR1 and CDR2 sequences are SGHAT and FQNNGV. This CDR3 comprises 16 residues. Trimming removed 5 bases from V and 0 bases from J, with 14 bases in between. CDR3 sequence (DNA): TGTGCCAGCAGCCACCGGCGGTCGAGCTCCTACAATGAGCAGTTCTTC. Translating gives CASSHRRSSSYNEQFF. Full variable domain (outside the CDR3, taken from reference TRBV11-2 and TRBJ2-1): EAGVAQSPRYKIIEKRQSVAFWCNPISGHATLYWYQQILGQGPKLLIQFQNNGVVDDSQLPKDRFSAERLKGVDSTLKIQPAKLEDSAVYLCASSHRRSSSYNEQFFGPGTRLTVL.

This clonotype was picked up many times. The gene calls are TRBV7-2 and TRBJ1-2; TRBD1 is a possible D gene (6 bases). V lost 1 base and J lost 0, with 12 bases in between. The CDR3 runs 16 residues. CDR1 is SGHTA and CDR2 is FQGNSA in the germline V gene. The CDR3 is CASSLEGGVTNYGYTF. The DNA of the CDR3 is TGTGCCAGCAGCTTAGAAGGGGGGGTAACTAACTATGGCTACACCTTC. Full variable domain (rest looked up from reference TRBV7-2 and TRBJ1-2): GAGVSQSPSNKVTEKGKDVELRCDPISGHTALYWYRQSLGQGLEFLIYFQGNSAPDKSGLPSDRFSAERTGGSVSTLTIQRTQQEDSAVYLCASSLEGGVTNYGYTFGSGTRLTVV.

The V and J genes are TRBV18 and TRBJ1-1; D ambiguous. The CDR3 sequence is 15 residues long. CDR1 is KGHSH and CDR2 is LQKENI in the germline V gene. Trimming removed 1 base from V and 0 bases from J, with 9 bases in between. DNA for the CDR3: TGTGCCAGCTCACCACTACGGGAAATGAACACTGAAGCTTTCTTT. Amino acid sequence: CASSPLREMNTEAFF.

The rearrangement links TRBV20-1 to TRBJ2-1, with no clear D. Germline V gene data show CDR1 as DFQATT and CDR2 as SNEGSKA (reference sequence). This CDR3 has 14 residues. The V end lost 3 bases, the J end lost 3 bases, and 12 bases lay between the germline ends. In DNA form, the CDR3 reads TGCAGTGCTAGGGAGAGATCGGGCTACAATGAGCAGTTCTTC. As protein: CSARERSGYNEQFF.

The chain employs TRBV20-1 and TRBJ2-7; TRBD1 matches 8 bases. With V trimmed by 5 bases and J by 4 bases, 7 bases remained unmatched. The V gene's germline CDR1 is DFQATT and CDR2 SNEGSKA (reference sequence). This CDR3 region has 13 residues. The CDR3 DNA reads as TGCAGTGCTTATTTGACAGGGGATTACGAGCAGTACTTC. Translation gives CSAYLTGDYEQYF.

V usage is TRBV6-2 or TRBV6-3 and J usage is TRBJ1-5; no clear D gene. The V end was cut by 6 bases, the J end by 10 bases, with 16 bases between. CDR3 length equals 13 residues. CDR1 is MNHEY, CDR2 SVGEGT, per germline. The CDR3 DNA reads as TGTGCCAGCAGGGATCGATCGGTGACCCCCCAGCATTTT. This gives the protein CASRDRSVTPQHF.

This sequence joins TRBV27 and TRBJ1-5; 9 bases map to TRBD1. V was pared by 1 base and J by 6 bases, with 1 base of the junction left unmatched. The CDR3 loop spans 14 amino acids. The germline V gene has CDR1 MNHEY and CDR2 SMNVEV (reference sequence). The DNA for the CDR3 is TGTGCCAGCAGTTTATGGGGACAGGGTCAGCCCCAGCATTTT. Its protein is CASSLWGQGQPQHF.

Here the CDR3 reads CASTGPLAGQFTDTQYF. CDR3 nucleotides: TGTGCCAGCACCGGACCACTAGCGGGACAGTTCACAGATACGCAGTATTTT. This chain joins TRBV6-1 and TRBJ2-3; 10 bases match TRBD2. The CDR3 is 17 residues long. V lost 7 bases and J lost 2; bases outside the gene matches: 12. Germline lookup yields CDR1 MNHNS and CDR2 SASEGT.

There are a few counts of this clonotype. A read error may be the cause here, since a much bigger clone is one base away. J is TRBJ1-5 and V is TRBV5-8; no definite D call. CDR3 size: 11 residues. With 7 bases removed from V and 4 bases from J, the gap between germline ends came to 6 bases. Germline CDR1 SGHTS, CDR2 YDEGEE. This CDR3 reads CASGMNQPQHF. The CDR3 DNA follows: TGTGCCAGCGGAATGAATCAGCCCCAGCATTTT.

In its sample, this clonotype was seen a few times. This chain joins TRBV25-1 and TRBJ2-7; D is ambiguous. V lost 7 bases and J lost 2, with 12 bases in between. The germline CDR1 and CDR2 sequences are MGHDK and SYGVNS. The length of the CDR3 is 13 residues. CDR3 sequence reads: CASTDLTPYEQYF. Written as DNA, the CDR3 is TGTGCCAGCACTGACCTAACCCCCTACGAGCAGTACTTC.

This clonotype appeared a few times. The rearrangement uses TRBV7-6 and TRBJ2-1, with 8 bases aligning to TRBD2. Germline values: CDR1 SGHVS, CDR2 FNYEAQ. The V segment lost 5 bases and the J segment 8 bases; nucleotides outside the gene matches: 11. The CDR3 covers 15 residues. The CDR3 reads CASSLGTRSSYEQFF. CDR3 sequence (DNA): TGTGCCAGCAGCCTCGGGACTAGAAGTTCCTATGAGCAGTTCTTC.

J is TRBJ1-3 and V is TRBV7-2; TRBD1 aligns across 10 bases. J gave up 4 bases and V 5 bases, and 2 bases lay outside the gene matches. The CDR3 totals 14 residues. The germline CDR1 and CDR2 sequences are SGHTA and FQGNSA. The CDR3 region has the DNA TGTGCCAGCAGCCCGGGACAGGGGGGAAACACCATATATTTT. It translates to CASSPGQGGNTIYF.

In this sample, this clonotype turned up a few times. The chain carries TRBV7-8 and TRBJ2-1; maybe TRBD2 (5 bases). Looked up from germline, CDR1 is SGHVS and CDR2 is FQNEAQ. CDR3 length: 11 amino acids. The V end lost 5 bases, the J end lost 10 bases, and 9 bases lay between the germline ends. CDR3 loop: CASSQRREQFF. In nucleotides, the CDR3 is TGTGCCAGCAGCCAGAGGAGGGAGCAGTTCTTC.

The table lists this clonotype with a count of one. This rearrangement joins TRBV19 to TRBJ1-2; D might be TRBD1 (5 bases). V dropped 9 bases and J dropped 4 bases, with 24 bases sitting between them. CDR3 length: 16 amino acids. Germline CDR1 and CDR2: LNHDA and SQIVND (reference sequence). The CDR3 here is CASRVSGLLGSYGYTF. CDR3 coding DNA: TGTGCCAGCCGGGTGTCGGGACTCCTAGGTAGCTATGGCTACACCTTC.

This clonotype has a handful of counts. The CDR3 loop is CASSRDPNYGYTF. The DNA of the CDR3 is TGTGCCAGCAGCCGGGACCCCAACTATGGCTACACCTTC. This chain connects TRBV7-9 to TRBJ1-2, with a tentative D call TRBD1 (5 bases). V lost 5 bases to trimming and J lost 2 bases, with 9 bases between them. CDR1 is SEHNR, CDR2 FQNEAQ, per germline (reference sequence). The CDR3 length is 13 residues. Looking up the rest from reference TRBV7-9 and TRBJ1-2 gives the full variable domain: DTGVSQNPRHKITKRGQNVTFRCDPISEHNRLYWYRQTLGQGPEFLTYFQNEAQLEKSRLLSDRFSAERPKGSFSTLEIQRTEQGDSAMYLCASSRDPNYGYTFGSGTRLTVV.

This clonotype was seen only a few times. The V call is TRBV7-8, the J call TRBJ2-5; D gene ambiguous. Germline CDR1 SGHVS, CDR2 FQNEAQ. The length of the CDR3 is 12 residues. V was cut by 4 bases and J by 7 bases, with 10 bases left in between. CDR3 in DNA: TGTGCCAGCAGCTATAGTGGCGCGACCCAGTACTTC. As protein: CASSYSGATQYF.

The rearrangement uses TRBV19 and TRBJ2-1; 8 nucleotides match TRBD1. The germline V gene encodes CDR1 LNHDA and CDR2 SQIVND (reference sequence). CDR3 length equals 16 residues. J lost 2 bases, V lost 4 bases, and 7 bases had no gene match. CDR3 DNA sequence: TGTGCCAGTAGTAACCGAGGACAGGGAACCTACAATGAGCAGTTCTTC. The encoded protein is CASSNRGQGTYNEQFF.

The chain uses TRBV7-8 and TRBJ1-5, with 9 bases identical to TRBD1. Per germline, CDR1 SGHVS and CDR2 FQNEAQ. V shed 5 bases, J shed 2 bases, and the junction held 7 bases outside the gene matches. The CDR3 spans 16 residues. CDR3 loop: CASSDRTGERNQPQHF. In nucleotides, the CDR3 is TGTGCCAGCAGCGATCGGACAGGGGAGCGCAATCAGCCCCAGCATTTT. The variable domain in full, with the rest retrieved from reference TRBV7-8 and TRBJ1-5, is GAGVSQSPRYKVAKRGQDVALRCDPISGHVSLFWYQQALGQGPEFLTYFQNEAQLDKSGLPSDRFFAERPEGSVSTLKIQRTQQEDSAVYLCASSDRTGERNQPQHFGDGTRLSIL.

This clonotype was recorded a few times. The rearrangement joins TRBV6-1 to TRBJ1-1, with 7 bases aligning to TRBD1. Unmatched junction bases numbered 13, after V lost 2 bases and J lost 4 bases. From germline, CDR1 is MNHNS and CDR2 SASEGT. This CDR3 is 17 amino acids long. CDR3 nucleotides: TGTGCCAGCAGTGAATATCGGTCGGGCAGGGGGGGCACTGAAGCTTTCTTT. Its translation: CASSEYRSGRGGTEAFF.

The chain couples TRBV6-1 to TRBJ2-2; 11 bases are shared with TRBD2. V lost 7 bases to trimming and J lost 7 bases; unmatched junction nucleotides: 5. The germline gives CDR1 MNHNS, CDR2 SASEGT. The CDR3 consists of 14 residues. The CDR3: CASNSGRANGELFF. CDR3 sequence (DNA): TGTGCCAGCAATAGCGGGAGGGCAAACGGGGAGCTGTTTTTT.

This clonotype has only a few counts. The chain links TRBV20-1 to TRBJ2-6; D remains ambiguous. The CDR3 sequence is 15 residues long. The germline V gene encodes CDR1 DFQATT and CDR2 SNEGSKA (reference sequence). V was cut by 0 bases and J by 6 bases, with 12 bases left in between. CDR3 bases: TGCAGTGCTAGAGATCTAAGCCTTCAGGCCAACGTCCTGACTTTC. Its translation is CSARDLSLQANVLTF.

The chain links TRBV7-6 to TRBJ2-1; D not certain. V was pared by 1 base and J by 8 bases, with 18 bases between. Germline V gene sequence: CDR1 SGHVS, CDR2 FNYEAQ. CDR3 length: 16 amino acids. The CDR3 DNA reads TGTGCCAGCAGCTTAGAGTTGTCAGATCGAGGCGATGAGCAGTTCTTC. Its protein is CASSLELSDRGDEQFF.

The CDR3 region is CATSKGRGLAGTYEQYF. The CDR3 DNA is TGTGCCACCAGCAAAGGACGGGGACTAGCGGGAACCTACGAGCAGTACTTC. This chain uses TRBV15 with TRBJ2-7; 13 bases align to TRBD2. Germline V gene sequence: CDR1 LNHNV, CDR2 YYDKDF (reference sequence). J was trimmed by 2 bases and V by 4 bases; bases with no gene match: 8. The CDR3 is 17 residues long.

A word on this clonotype: A much larger clone sits a single nucleotide away, making a read error possible. This is likely a read error, given that the CDR3 carries no conserved phenylalanine or tryptophan at its end. The chain combines TRBV7-6 with TRBJ2-7; 8 bases agree with TRBD2. Germline V gene data show CDR1 as SGHVS and CDR2 as FNYEAQ. V gave up 2 bases and J gave up 2 bases; unmatched junction bases: 11. The CDR3 is 17 residues long. The chain's CDR3 is CASSLQRGPPGPYEQYL. The DNA for the CDR3 is TGTGCCAGCAGCTTACAGCGGGGGCCTCCCGGGCCCTACGAGCAGTACTTA.

J is TRBJ1-4 and V is TRBV27; D is perhaps TRBD1 (5 bases). Trimming removed 3 bases at V and 5 bases at J, with 13 bases between. This CDR3 has 15 amino acids. CDR1 and CDR2 (germline): MNHEY, SMNVEV (reference sequence). CDR3 in amino acids: CASSFARVRNEKLFF. The CDR3 DNA is TGTGCCAGCAGTTTCGCCAGGGTGAGGAATGAAAAACTGTTTTTT.

This clonotype was counted a few times. The chain couples TRBV29-1 to TRBJ2-1; maybe TRBD2 (5 bases). The germline V gene has CDR1 SQVTM and CDR2 ANQGSEA. The CDR3 length is 12 residues. Trimming shortened V by 2 bases and J by 3 bases, and 5 bases separated the two germline ends. CDR3 DNA sequence: TGCAGCGTTGAACGGGGCTACAATGAGCAGTTCTTC. This encodes CSVERGYNEQFF.

This clonotype was recorded many times. CDR3 in DNA: TGTGCCAGCAGTTACCGCCTAGCGGGATATAATGAGCAGTTCTTC. Amino acids: CASSYRLAGYNEQFF. V gene TRBV6-2 or TRBV6-3 combines with J gene TRBJ2-1; 9 bases are a match to TRBD2. J gave up 7 bases and V 2 bases, and 6 bases lay outside the gene matches. The CDR3 sequence is 15 residues long. CDR1 and CDR2 (germline): MNHEY, SVGEGT.